The present TCR beta chain was sequenced within a study of cytomegalovirus exposure and HLA in healthy donors. The study, taken as a whole, reports: Later analysis identified a missense DCLRE1C variant that was linked to TCR beta V- and J-gene trimming.

Comments on this clone: Its cognate antigen is unknown.

The CDR3 is made up of 12 amino acids. The germline V gene encodes CDR1 WNHNN and CDR2 SYGVQD (reference sequence). V was cut by 5 bases and J by 7 bases, with 11 bases left in between. It was with 60 Vbeta and 13 Jbeta primers that the PCR ran. Profiled with immunoSEQ multiplex PCR; TCRdb holds only in-frame clones, not every one. In the table there are 150,000 to 200,000 clones, 60% to 80% of which are singletons. V and J are TRBV10-1 and TRBJ1-1; a possible D gene is TRBD1 (5 bases). Sequences were obtained from PBMCs. This TCR came from a woman in her 40s in good health and CMV-seropositive. The CDR3 reads CASSRTLGEAFF. In DNA form, the CDR3 reads TGCGCCAGCAGTCGGACACTGGGTGAAGCTTTCTTT.